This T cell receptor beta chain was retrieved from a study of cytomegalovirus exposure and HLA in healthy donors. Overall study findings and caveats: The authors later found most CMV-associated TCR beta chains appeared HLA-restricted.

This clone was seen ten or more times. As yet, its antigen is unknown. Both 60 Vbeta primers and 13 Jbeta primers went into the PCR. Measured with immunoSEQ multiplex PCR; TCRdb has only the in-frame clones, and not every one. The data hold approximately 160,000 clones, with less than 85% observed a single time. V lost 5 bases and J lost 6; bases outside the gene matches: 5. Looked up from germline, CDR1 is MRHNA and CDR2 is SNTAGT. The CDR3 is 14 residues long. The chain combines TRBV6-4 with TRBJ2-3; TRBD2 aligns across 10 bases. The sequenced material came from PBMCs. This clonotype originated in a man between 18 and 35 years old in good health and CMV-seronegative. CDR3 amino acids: CASSLAGGSDTQYF. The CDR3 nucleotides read TGTGCCAGCAGTTTAGCGGGGGGTTCGGATACGCAGTATTTT.